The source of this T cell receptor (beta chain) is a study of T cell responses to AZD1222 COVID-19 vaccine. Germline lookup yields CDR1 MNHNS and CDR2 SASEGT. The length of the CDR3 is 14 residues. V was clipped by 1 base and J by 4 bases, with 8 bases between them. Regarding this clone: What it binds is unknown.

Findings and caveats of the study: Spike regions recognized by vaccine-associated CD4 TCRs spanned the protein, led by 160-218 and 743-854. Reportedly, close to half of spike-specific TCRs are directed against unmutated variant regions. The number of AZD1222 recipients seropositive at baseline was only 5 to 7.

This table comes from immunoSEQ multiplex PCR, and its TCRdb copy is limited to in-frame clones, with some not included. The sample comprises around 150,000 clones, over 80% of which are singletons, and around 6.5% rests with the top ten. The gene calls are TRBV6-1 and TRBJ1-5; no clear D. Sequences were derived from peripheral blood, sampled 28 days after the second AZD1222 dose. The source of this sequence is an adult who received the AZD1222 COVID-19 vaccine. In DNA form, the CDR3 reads TGTGCCAGCAGTGAAGGGCACTTGAATCAGCCCCAGCATTTT. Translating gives CASSEGHLNQPQHF.